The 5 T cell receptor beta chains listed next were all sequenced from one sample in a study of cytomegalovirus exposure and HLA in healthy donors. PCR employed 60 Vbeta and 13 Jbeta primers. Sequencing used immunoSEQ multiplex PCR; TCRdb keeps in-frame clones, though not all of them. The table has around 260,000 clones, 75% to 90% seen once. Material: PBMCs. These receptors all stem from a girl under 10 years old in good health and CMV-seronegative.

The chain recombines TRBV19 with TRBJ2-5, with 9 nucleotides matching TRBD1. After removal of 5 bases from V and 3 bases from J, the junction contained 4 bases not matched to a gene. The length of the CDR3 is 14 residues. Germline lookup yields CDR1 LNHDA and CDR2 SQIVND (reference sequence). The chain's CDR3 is CASSPWTGEETQYF. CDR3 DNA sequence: TGTGCCAGTAGTCCTTGGACAGGGGAAGAGACCCAGTACTTC.

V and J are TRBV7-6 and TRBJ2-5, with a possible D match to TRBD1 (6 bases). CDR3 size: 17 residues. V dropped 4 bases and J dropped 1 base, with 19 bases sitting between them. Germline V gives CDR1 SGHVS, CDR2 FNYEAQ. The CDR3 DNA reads TGTGCCAGCAGCTGGCACAGGGTGTCGGGTGGCCAAGAGACCCAGTACTTC. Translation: CASSWHRVSGGQETQYF.

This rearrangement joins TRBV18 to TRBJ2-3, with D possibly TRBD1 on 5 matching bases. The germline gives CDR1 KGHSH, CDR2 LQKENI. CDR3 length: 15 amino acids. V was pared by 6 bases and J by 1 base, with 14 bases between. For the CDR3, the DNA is TGTGCCAGCTCGGCGCAGGGTGTCGGCACAGATACGCAGTATTTT. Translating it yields CASSAQGVGTDTQYF. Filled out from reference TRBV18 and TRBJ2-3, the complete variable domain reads NAGVMQNPRHLVRRRGQEARLRCSPMKGHSHVYWYRQLPEEGLKFMVYLQKENIIDESGMPKERFSAEFPKEGPSILRIQQVVRGDSAAYFCASSAQGVGTDTQYFGPGTRLTVL.

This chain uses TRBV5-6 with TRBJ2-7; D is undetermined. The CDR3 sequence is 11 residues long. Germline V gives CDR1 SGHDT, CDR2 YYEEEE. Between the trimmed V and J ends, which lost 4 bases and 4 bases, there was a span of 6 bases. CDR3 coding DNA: TGTGCCAGCAGCCAGGCTTACGAGCAGTACTTC. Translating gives CASSQAYEQYF.

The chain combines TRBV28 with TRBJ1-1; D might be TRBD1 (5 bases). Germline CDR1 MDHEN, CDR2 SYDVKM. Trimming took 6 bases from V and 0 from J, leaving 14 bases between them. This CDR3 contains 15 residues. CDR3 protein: CASSRSDSMNTEAFF. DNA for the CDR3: TGTGCCAGCAGCCGCTCTGACAGCATGAACACTGAAGCTTTCTTT.